This TCR beta chain stems from a study of PD-1 blockade in classical Hodgkin lymphoma. Study context: On a schedule of every 2 weeks, patients received nivolumab 3 mg/kg intravenously.

Indicated time point: cycle 4 day 1 (C4D1), after five to seven weeks of nivolumab. The patients all showed relapse after autologous stem cell transplantation, while their brentuximab vedotin exposure varied. Germline V lookup: CDR1 ENHRY, CDR2 SYGVKD. This CDR3 spans 13 amino acids. Trimming left V 6 bases short and J 2 bases short, with 11 bases between. Clones were sequenced by immunoSEQ multiplex PCR, and TCRdb holds only the in-frame ones, with some missing. The table lists about 94,000 clones, roughly 91% of them singletons. The sequence was collected from a human donor with classical Hodgkin lymphoma. The chain is built from TRBV10-3 and TRBJ2-7; a possible D gene is TRBD1 (5 bases). Specimen: peripheral blood mononuclear cells (PBMCs), collected before the fourth cycle of nivolumab. For the CDR3, the DNA is TGTGCCATCAGCCTGGACACAACCTACGAGCAGTACTTC. This gives the protein CAISLDTTYEQYF.